The 19 T cell receptor beta chains reported below all come from one sample, sequenced in a study of beta chain features in type 1 diabetes. Whole-study results and caveats: TCRB CDR3s were moderately but significantly shorter in Type 1 diabetes patients in all four CD4+ subsets.

For these TCRs, the target antigens are not known. What was sequenced were expressed TCRB transcripts, since all of the isolated RNA had been reverse transcribed. Using immunoSEQ multiplex PCR, the repertoire was profiled, and TCRdb retains in-frame clones only, with some absent. Here the sample spans 640,000 or so clones, around 15% being singletons. The sample was naive CD4+ T cells from blood. All receptors come from a young man with type 1 diabetes.

The chain joins TRBV5-1 to TRBJ2-2; possibly TRBD2 for D (6 bases). The germline V gene has CDR1 SGHRS and CDR2 YFSETQ. This CDR3 comprises 15 residues. V was shortened by 4 bases and J by 5 bases, with 15 bases between the two germline ends. CDR3: CASSGGTPTTGELFF. The DNA of the CDR3 is TGCGCCAGCAGCGGCGGGACCCCCACTACCGGGGAGCTGTTTTTT. Full variable domain (outside the CDR3, taken from reference TRBV5-1 and TRBJ2-2): KAGVTQTPRYLIKTRGQQVTLSCSPISGHRSVSWYQQTPGQGLQFLFEYFSETQRNKGNFPGRFSGRQFSNSRSEMNVSTLELGDSALYLCASSGGTPTTGELFFGEGSRLTVL.

The chain uses TRBV19 and TRBJ2-7; D is tentatively TRBD1 or TRBD2 (5 bases each). Deletions cut 5 bases from V and 1 base from J, with 15 bases between. The V gene's germline CDR1 is LNHDA and CDR2 SQIVND (reference sequence). This CDR3 is built from 15 residues. CDR3: CASSLRDGGSYEQYF. The CDR3, as DNA: TGTGCCAGTAGTCTACGGGACGGAGGATCCTACGAGCAGTACTTC.

This clone turned up a few times. V and J are TRBV11-2 and TRBJ1-1; D perhaps matches TRBD1 (5 bases). V was pared by 1 base and J by 7 bases, with 13 bases between. This CDR3 has 14 residues. Germline V lookup: CDR1 SGHAT, CDR2 FQNNGV. Written as DNA, the CDR3 is TGTGCCAGCAGCTTAGGGGGGAGTTACAATGAAGCTTTCTTT. Translated: CASSLGGSYNEAFF.

The chain joins TRBV6-1 to TRBJ2-6, with a tentative D call TRBD2 (5 bases). V lost 4 bases and J 0 bases, leaving 13 bases between the germline ends. Germline CDR1 reads MNHNS; CDR2 reads SASEGT. This CDR3 contains 17 residues. The CDR3 DNA reads as TGTGCCAGCAGTGCCGCTAGCCCCCTCTCTGGGGCCAACGTCCTGACTTTC. Encoded protein: CASSAASPLSGANVLTF.

This chain joins TRBV4-1 and TRBJ2-7; 11 bases agree with TRBD2. This CDR3 spans 18 amino acids. CDR1 and CDR2 (germline): MGHRA, YSYEKL. After removal of 0 bases from V and 0 bases from J, the junction contained 7 bases not matched to a gene. The CDR3 here is CASSQDRLAGGSSYEQYF. For the CDR3, the DNA is TGCGCCAGCAGCCAAGATCGTCTAGCGGGGGGAAGCTCCTACGAGCAGTACTTC.

In the case of this clone: An end of the junction does not agree with germline; a read error may underlie this. The V call is TRBV14, the J call TRBJ2-1, with D unclear. From germline, CDR1 is SGHDN and CDR2 FVKESK. The CDR3 runs 13 residues. CDR3 in DNA: TGTGCCAGCAGCCAAGTAATATCAGGCTTACTGGTCTTC. It encodes CASSQVISGLLVF.

This clone appeared a few times. The chain links TRBV5-1 to TRBJ2-3, with 8 bases fitting TRBD2. Losses at the gene ends were 5 bases for V and 2 bases for J; bases not matched to a gene: 4. Germline V lookup: CDR1 SGHRS, CDR2 YFSETQ. This CDR3 is built from 14 residues. CDR3 sequence reads: CASRPTSATDTQYF. CDR3 in DNA: TGCGCCAGCAGGCCGACTAGCGCCACAGATACGCAGTATTTT.

This clone came up a few times. V and J are TRBV30 and TRBJ2-1; perhaps TRBD2 as D (6 bases). V was trimmed by 2 bases and J by 8 bases, leaving 16 bases between them. The CDR3 extends over 14 amino acids. Looked up from germline, CDR1 is GTSNPN and CDR2 is SVGIG (reference sequence). The CDR3 reads CAWSKQGGRDEQFF. The CDR3, as DNA: TGTGCCTGGAGTAAACAAGGAGGGCGGGATGAGCAGTTCTTC.

This clone was counted a few times. The rearrangement links TRBV14 to TRBJ2-3; weak D call: TRBD1 (5 bases). This CDR3 region has 15 residues. CDR1 is SGHDN and CDR2 is FVKESK in the germline V gene. V lost 0 bases and J 2 bases, leaving 9 bases between the germline ends. Here the CDR3 reads CASSQDKGYTDTQYF. The CDR3 DNA follows: TGTGCCAGCAGCCAAGATAAGGGGTACACAGATACGCAGTATTTT.

This clone appeared a few times. The chain links TRBV13 to TRBJ1-3; D might be TRBD1 (6 bases). V lost 6 bases, J lost 0 bases, and 15 bases lay in between. The length of the CDR3 is 16 residues. From germline, CDR1 is PRHDT and CDR2 FYEKMQ (reference sequence). The CDR3 nucleotides read TGTGCCAGCAGTTTACCGCTGGGGGCCTCTGGAAACACCATATATTTT. It specifies CASSLPLGASGNTIYF.

This chain connects TRBV9 to TRBJ1-2; D call uncertain. V lost 0 bases to trimming and J lost 0 bases, with 12 bases between them. The germline CDR1 and CDR2 sequences are SGDLS and YYNGEE. This CDR3 has 16 residues. Written as DNA, the CDR3 is TGTGCCAGCAGCGTAGCTTCAGGCAGCCCTAACTATGGCTACACCTTC. Amino acid sequence: CASSVASGSPNYGYTF.

This clone was seen more than once but under ten times. The chain has TRBV11-2 and TRBJ1-1; the match to TRBD1 covers 7 bases. The germline gives CDR1 SGHAT, CDR2 FQNNGV. The J segment lost 4 bases and the V segment lost 4 bases, leaving 3 bases of the junction unmatched. The CDR3 has 13 residues. The chain's CDR3 is CASSSTGRTEAFF. In DNA, the CDR3 is TGTGCCAGCAGCTCGACAGGGCGCACTGAAGCTTTCTTT. Looking up the rest from reference TRBV11-2 and TRBJ1-1 gives the full variable domain: EAGVAQSPRYKIIEKRQSVAFWCNPISGHATLYWYQQILGQGPKLLIQFQNNGVVDDSQLPKDRFSAERLKGVDSTLKIQPAKLEDSAVYLCASSSTGRTEAFFGQGTRLTVV.

The rearrangement uses TRBV7-8 and TRBJ1-5, with 7 bases fitting TRBD1. The CDR3 runs 16 residues. Germline CDR1 reads SGHVS; CDR2 reads FQNEAQ. The V segment lost 2 bases and the J segment 6 bases; nucleotides outside the gene matches: 10. The CDR3 region is CASSLRPRGQIQPQHF. The CDR3 region has the DNA TGTGCCAGCAGCTTAAGACCCCGGGGACAGATTCAGCCCCAGCATTTT. Combining the CDR3 with reference TRBV7-8 and TRBJ1-5 gives the whole variable domain GAGVSQSPRYKVAKRGQDVALRCDPISGHVSLFWYQQALGQGPEFLTYFQNEAQLDKSGLPSDRFFAERPEGSVSTLKIQRTQQEDSAVYLCASSLRPRGQIQPQHFGDGTRLSIL.

The chain recombines TRBV27 with TRBJ2-3; weak D call: TRBD2 (5 bases). There are 15 residues in the CDR3. Germline V gene lookup returns CDR1 MNHEY and CDR2 SMNVEV (reference sequence). V was cut by 5 bases and J by 7 bases, with 19 bases left in between. The CDR3 is CASSPGGVVRHTQYF. DNA of the CDR3: TGTGCCAGCAGTCCCGGAGGCGTAGTTCGCCATACGCAGTATTTT.

This clone has more than one count but fewer than ten. The chain couples TRBV18 to TRBJ2-5, with TRBD1 as a possible D gene (5 bases). CDR3 length: 14 amino acids. Germline V gives CDR1 KGHSH, CDR2 LQKENI. Deletions cut 6 bases from V and 0 bases from J, with 11 bases between. CDR3 in amino acids: CASSLTAYQETQYF. The CDR3 nucleotides read TGTGCCAGCTCTCTGACAGCGTACCAAGAGACCCAGTACTTC.

The chain has TRBV19 and TRBJ2-3; tentative D call: TRBD2 (5 bases). The CDR3 sequence is 13 residues long. Per the germline V gene, CDR1 is LNHDA and CDR2 is SQIVND (reference sequence). V was clipped by 3 bases and J by 4 bases, with 8 bases between them. The CDR3 nucleotides are TGTGCCAGTAGTATCCGACTATCAGATACGCAGTATTTT. Its protein product is CASSIRLSDTQYF.

J is TRBJ1-1 and V is TRBV18; 9 bases align to TRBD1. V dropped 3 bases and J dropped 0; count of bases not matched to a gene: 5. The germline CDR1 and CDR2 sequences are KGHSH and LQKENI. The CDR3 has 16 amino acids. The CDR3 region is CASSPLGQGLNTEAFF. CDR3 coding DNA: TGTGCCAGCTCACCGTTGGGACAGGGCTTGAACACTGAAGCTTTCTTT. The complete variable domain, with remaining parts taken from reference TRBV18 and TRBJ1-1, reads NAGVMQNPRHLVRRRGQEARLRCSPMKGHSHVYWYRQLPEEGLKFMVYLQKENIIDESGMPKERFSAEFPKEGPSILRIQQVVRGDSAAYFCASSPLGQGLNTEAFFGQGTRLTVV.

This clone has more than one count but fewer than ten. The genes are TRBV2 and TRBJ2-2; 10 positions agree with TRBD1. Germline loops: CDR1 SNHLY, CDR2 FYNNEI. This CDR3 spans 15 amino acids. V lost 5 bases and J lost 7; bases outside the gene matches: 7. The CDR3 protein is CASSRSDRGDGELFF. In DNA form, the CDR3 reads TGTGCCAGCAGTCGCTCGGACAGGGGGGACGGGGAGCTGTTTTTT.

This clone was seen only a few times. V and J are TRBV2 and TRBJ1-1; TRBD1 matches 7 bases. CDR3 length: 13 residues. Per the germline V gene, CDR1 is SNHLY and CDR2 is FYNNEI. With V trimmed by 6 bases and J by 7 bases, 8 bases remained unmatched. CDR3 sequence reads: CASRDRQGFEAFF. The CDR3 DNA reads TGTGCCAGCAGGGATCGACAGGGCTTTGAAGCTTTCTTT.